This T cell receptor (beta chain) was captured by sequencing in a study of blood T cells in healthy people across ages. The CDR3 spans 12 residues. The germline gives CDR1 MNHEY, CDR2 SMNVEV (reference sequence). A sample-barcoded 5' primer and a J-beta primer mix were used in a second PCR of about 6 to 12 cycles. Each sample yielded at least 2.5 million CDR3-containing paired-end reads. TCRdb re-analysed the 5' RACE reads in MiXCR, keeping a single row per CDR3 protein. The sample lists over 500,000 distinct CDR3 sequences; over 25% were seen once. Study outcomes and limitations: Estimates of total diversity, which came from one million sequenced T cells, were considered to be underestimates.

This clonotype was observed a handful of times. Its antigen is not known. One end of the junction does not line up with germline, which may come from a read error. The same sample was also used in a study of T cells of mothers and their children. That study reports: Normalized overlap was always slightly, never significantly, higher in related than unrelated mother-child pairs. The authors identified no persistent microchimeric T cell clones.

This clonotype originated in a boy younger than 10 in good health. The rearrangement links TRBV27 to TRBJ2-3, with D perhaps TRBD2 (6 bases). The sample taken for sequencing was blood. The CDR3 region is CASSFAGRPLFF. CDR3 DNA sequence: TGTGCCAGCAGTTTTGCAGGGAGGCCCCTCTTCTTT.